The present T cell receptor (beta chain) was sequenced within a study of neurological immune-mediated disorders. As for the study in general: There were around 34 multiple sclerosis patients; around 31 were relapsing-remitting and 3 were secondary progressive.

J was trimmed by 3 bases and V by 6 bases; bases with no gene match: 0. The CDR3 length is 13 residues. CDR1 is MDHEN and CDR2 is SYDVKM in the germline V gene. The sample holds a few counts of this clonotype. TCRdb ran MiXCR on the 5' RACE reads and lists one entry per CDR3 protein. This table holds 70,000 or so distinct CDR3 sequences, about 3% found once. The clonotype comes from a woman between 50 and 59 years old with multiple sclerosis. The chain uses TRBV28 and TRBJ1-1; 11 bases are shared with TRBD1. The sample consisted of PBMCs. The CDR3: CASRGQGDTEAFF. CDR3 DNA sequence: TGTGCCAGCAGGGGACAGGGGGACACTGAAGCTTTCTTT. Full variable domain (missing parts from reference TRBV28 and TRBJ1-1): DVKVTQSSRYLVKRTGEKVFLECVQDMDHENMFWYRQDPGLGLRLIYFSYDVKMKEKGDIPEGYSVSREKKERFSLILESASTNQTSMYLCASRGQGDTEAFFGQGTRLTVV.